This TCR beta chain derives from a study of T-cell memory formation after mild COVID-19 (dated by TCRdb to 2020 to 2023). Broadly, across the study: TCR sequence clusters from the two donors were largely donor specific. T-cell clones expanding and contracting after mild COVID-19 in a couple of donors were tracked by longitudinal TCRalpha and TCRbeta repertoire sequencing. Two young, previously healthy adult volunteers, one female and one male, were included in the cohort.

Findings and caveats that apply to the study as a whole: Balanced CD4/CD8 phenotypes were observed for clones contracting from day 15 to 85, whereas a bias towards CD4+ was observed for a second wave of clones expanding from day 15 to 37. Only a couple of mild cases were covered in the study, and larger cohorts including severe cases with pre-infection samples were considered necessary. Some responding clones were found in pre-infection memory, which suggests that pre-existing cross-reactive memory T cells took part in the SARS-CoV-2 response. Contracting CD4+ clones were located mainly in the CM and EM memory subsets, whereas CD8+ clones were found to be enriched in EMRA. SARS-CoV-2 specificity of the second-wave clones peaking on day 37 was not confirmed.

Ficoll-Paque density gradient centrifugation was the method used to isolate PBMCs. The CDR3 covers 12 residues, taking in both the cysteine and the phenylalanine. Just the 36-base CDR3 DNA is kept, in frame starting at base 1. At the junction V is shortened by 3 bases and J by 9 bases, with 12 bases in between. CDR1 DFQATT and CDR2 SNEGSKA were looked up in the germline V gene (reference sequence). Sequencing took place on an Illumina NovaSeq 6000. cDNA libraries for TCRalpha and TCRbeta were prepared by 5'RACE using constant-segment primers, with sample barcodes and unique molecular identifiers added. RNA was extracted from every sample with Trizol reagent. Library amplification was performed in two PCR steps, and a second sample barcode and Illumina TruSeq adapters were introduced in the second step. Sequencing of libraries was performed on an Illumina NovaSeq with 2 x 150 bp paired-end reads. The paper's data handling went like this. Demultiplexing of reads and collapsing into UMI-guided consensus sequences were performed with migec v1.2.7. Using mixcr v2.1.11, UMI consensuses were aligned to TRA and TRB V and J templates and then assembled into clonotypes. Clonotypes were classified as expanded or contracted when called significant by both edgeR and NoisET, with noise models trained on biological replicates. For edgeR calls, the cutoffs were a false discovery rate-adjusted p below 0.01 and a log2 fold-change threshold of 1. As an exploratory analysis of dynamics, max-normalized trajectories of the 1000 most abundant clonotypes were examined with PCA combined with hierarchical clustering. Separately sequenced CD4+ and CD8+ repertoires were used to assign a CD4 or CD8 phenotype to each responding clone. The public reads were reprocessed in TCRdb via fastp at Q25 and MiXCR, keeping in-frame beta chains. Each entry merges the rows of one CDR3 protein and shows their most common DNA and genes. These V and J calls rely on TCRdb rather than the paper's analysis. Counted in this sample were over 250,000 distinct CDR3 sequences; approximately 15% of them appeared once. The ten largest account for about a fifth of the sample.

Concerning this clonotype itself: Its antigen target is currently unknown. Base qualities are not provided; no much larger clone lies one nucleotide away.

What was sequenced was PBMCs or a T cell subset sorted from them (not recorded which). This clonotype was obtained from a young man who had mild COVID-19 (a few samples of this study predate the infection). The sample titles of this study are shuffled in the database, so cell type and time point are left out; the donor was told from shared clones. The chain was built from TRBV20-1 and TRBJ1-5; the D gene lacks a confident call. CDR3 reads: CSASRLSGPQHF. The DNA sequence follows: TGCAGTGCTAGTAGGCTCTCCGGGCCCCAGCATTTT.